What follows describes a single T cell receptor beta chain. Its antigen is undetermined. TCRdb redid the calling of the 5' RACE reads with MiXCR, one entry per CDR3 protein. The table has 110,000 or so distinct CDR3 sequences, 18% seen once; the top ten hold around 5.5%. The data were obtained in a study of T-cell memory formation after mild COVID-19. Study observations and caveats: CD4/CD8 balance characterized clones contracting day 15 to 85, and CD4+ skew characterized later expanders. A subset of responding clones appeared in pre-infection memory, suggesting cross-reactive memory joined.

Per the germline V gene, CDR1 is SGHRS and CDR2 is YFSETQ. Trimming took 7 bases from V and 4 from J; bases not matched to a gene: 8. The CDR3 loop spans 16 amino acids. Sequencing was carried out using PBMCs or a T cell subset sorted from them (not recorded which). This sequence was found in a man aged 18 to 30 who had mild COVID-19 (a few samples of this study predate the infection). Cell type and time point are not known. The rearrangement links TRBV5-1 to TRBJ2-6, with TRBD1 matching over 10 bases. The CDR3 region is CASGTGQGNGANVLTF. The CDR3 coding sequence is TGCGCCAGCGGAACGGGACAGGGGAACGGGGCCAACGTCCTGACTTTC.